The 17 T cell receptor beta chains given below trace back to one sample, sequenced in a study of T-cell reconstitution after alpha-beta-depleted transplantation in children. Preparation of the TCRbeta library was carried out with unique molecular identifiers. One entry per CDR3 protein results from TCRdb running MiXCR on the PCR reads. Among a few hundred thousand distinct CDR3 sequences listed, 10% were seen once. Source: PBMCs from the stem cell graft donor, taken from the stem cell graft. The receptors derive from a human donor who donated a stem cell graft to a child with acute lymphoblastic leukemia.

A few counts support this clonotype. Here the CDR3 DNA reads TGCGCCAGCAGCATGGACAGGGCGAGCGGGGCCAACGTCCTGACTTTC. It yields the protein CASSMDRASGANVLTF. V gene TRBV5-1 combines with J gene TRBJ2-6; TRBD1 agrees at 8 bases. Per germline, CDR1 SGHRS and CDR2 YFSETQ. J gave up 4 bases and V 4 bases, and 7 bases lay outside the gene matches. CDR3 length equals 16 residues.

The chain employs TRBV19 and TRBJ2-1; D possibly corresponds to TRBD2 (6 bases). CDR3 length: 14 residues. V lost 7 bases to trimming and J lost 4 bases, with 14 bases between them. From germline, CDR1 is LNHDA and CDR2 SQIVND (reference sequence). The CDR3 nucleotides are TGTGCCAGTACTCCGGGACTTCTGTACAATGAGCAGTTCTTC. Protein sequence: CASTPGLLYNEQFF. Combining the CDR3 with reference TRBV19 and TRBJ2-1 gives the whole variable domain DGGITQSPKYLFRKEGQNVTLSCEQNLNHDAMYWYRQDPGQGLRLIYYSQIVNDFQKGDIAEGYSVSREKKESFPLTVTSAQKNPTAFYLCASTPGLLYNEQFFGPGTRLTVL.

This clonotype was recorded a few times. The chain employs TRBV10-3 and TRBJ2-1, with 7 bases that match TRBD1. Trimming cost V 7 bases and J 6 bases; bases outside gene matches: 9. From germline, CDR1 is ENHRY and CDR2 SYGVKD. This CDR3 has 14 amino acids. The DNA for the CDR3 is TGTGCCATCAACAGACAGGGTGGAGGCAATGAGCAGTTCTTC. As protein: CAINRQGGGNEQFF.

The J gene is TRBJ2-3, the V gene TRBV20-1; 7 bases fit TRBD2. This CDR3 is 15 amino acids long. Losses at the gene ends were 6 bases for V and 0 bases for J; bases not matched to a gene: 9. The germline V gene encodes CDR1 DFQATT and CDR2 SNEGSKA (reference sequence). The CDR3 here is CSAPLADTSTDTQYF. The CDR3 DNA follows: TGCAGTGCCCCGCTAGCGGATACTAGCACAGATACGCAGTATTTT.

V gene TRBV4-3 combines with J gene TRBJ2-3, with 9 bases that match TRBD2. CDR1 and CDR2 (germline): LGHNA, YSLEER. With 0 bases clipped from V and 2 bases from J, the junction kept 3 bases outside the gene matches. The CDR3 is 16 amino acids. CDR3 protein: CASSQEAGGITDTQYF. For the CDR3, the DNA is TGCGCCAGCAGCCAAGAGGCGGGGGGGATCACAGATACGCAGTATTTT.

This clonotype was seen a few times. The chain carries TRBV5-1 and TRBJ1-2; possible D gene TRBD1, 5 bases. The V gene's germline CDR1 is SGHRS and CDR2 YFSETQ. The CDR3 has 13 residues. V lost 3 bases to trimming and J lost 8 bases, with 14 bases between them. The CDR3 bases are TGCGCCAGCAGCTCCGGGACTGCAGGGGGCTACACCTTC. This encodes CASSSGTAGGYTF.

J is TRBJ2-3 and V is TRBV20-1; TRBD1 aligns across 7 bases. Trimming took 2 bases from V and 5 from J; bases not matched to a gene: 28. CDR1 is DFQATT and CDR2 is SNEGSKA in the germline V gene (reference sequence). The CDR3 covers 21 residues. The CDR3 loop is CSARMQGTALLRGGAGDTQYF. In DNA form, the CDR3 reads TGCAGTGCTAGAATGCAGGGGACAGCGTTACTCCGCGGAGGAGCAGGAGATACGCAGTATTTT.

There are a few counts of this clonotype. V gene TRBV2 combines with J gene TRBJ1-5; 8 bases line up with TRBD1. J was trimmed by 1 base and V by 4 bases; bases with no gene match: 15. The length of the CDR3 is 19 residues. Germline V gene data show CDR1 as SNHLY and CDR2 as FYNNEI. The CDR3 DNA sequence: TGTGCCAGCAGTGCATTCCCTCAGGGGGCTGGGAGGAGCAATCAGCCCCAGCATTTT. It yields the protein CASSAFPQGAGRSNQPQHF. The full variable domain, in which reference TRBV2 and TRBJ1-5 provide the parts outside the CDR3, is EPEVTQTPSHQVTQMGQEVILRCVPISNHLYFYWYRQILGQKVEFLVSFYNNEISEKSEIFDDQFSVERPDGSNFTLKIRSTKLEDSAMYFCASSAFPQGAGRSNQPQHFGDGTRLSIL.

At least ten counts were recorded for this clonotype. V gene TRBV7-6 combines with J gene TRBJ2-4, with a tentative D call TRBD2 (5 bases). The CDR3 spans 16 residues. The germline V gene encodes CDR1 SGHVS and CDR2 FNYEAQ. The V gene lost 1 base and the J gene lost 0 bases, with 10 bases spanning the gap. The CDR3 spells CASSLGSGLAKNIQYF. The DNA for the CDR3 is TGTGCCAGCAGCTTAGGGAGCGGACTAGCCAAAAACATTCAGTACTTC.

This clonotype has at least ten counts. The chain has TRBV6-2 or TRBV6-3 and TRBJ2-6, with 11 bases fitting TRBD1. Trimming removed 2 bases from V and 4 bases from J; junction bases left unmatched: 13. This CDR3 region has 20 residues. The germline gives CDR1 MNHEY, CDR2 SVGEGT. Here the CDR3 DNA reads TGTGCCAGCAGTTACACCCACGGGACAGGGGGATCGATGGGGGCCAACGTCCTGACTTTC. It translates to CASSYTHGTGGSMGANVLTF.

This chain joins TRBV4-3 and TRBJ2-1; possibly TRBD1 or TRBD2 for D (5 bases each). Germline V gene lookup returns CDR1 LGHNA and CDR2 YSLEER. The CDR3 covers 12 residues. Trimming removed 4 bases from V and 7 bases from J, with 8 bases in between. This chain's CDR3 is CASSRGTNEQFF. The CDR3 DNA reads TGCGCCAGCAGCCGGGGGACGAATGAGCAGTTCTTC.

This clonotype was picked up many times. This chain connects TRBV13 to TRBJ2-1; 7 positions match TRBD2. The CDR3 extends over 15 amino acids. Trimming took 3 bases from V and 6 from J; bases not matched to a gene: 8. The V gene's germline CDR1 is PRHDT and CDR2 FYEKMQ (reference sequence). The CDR3 region has the DNA TGTGCCAGCAGCTTGGGGATAAGCGGGGCCAATGAGCAGTTCTTC. It is translated as CASSLGISGANEQFF.

This clonotype was seen repeatedly, ten times or more. CDR3 bases: TGTGCCAGCAGCTTTCCTAGCACAGATACGCAGTATTTT. Translating gives CASSFPSTDTQYF. The chain combines TRBV5-6 with TRBJ2-3; D remains ambiguous. Germline V gives CDR1 SGHDT, CDR2 YYEEEE. V lost 2 bases and J lost 0, with 4 bases in between. The CDR3 length is 13 residues.

This clonotype was detected ten times or more. The chain is built from TRBV20-1 and TRBJ2-1; D tentatively reads TRBD1 or TRBD2 (5 bases each). V was pared by 2 bases and J by 0 bases, with 14 bases between. The CDR3 covers 16 residues. Germline CDR1 DFQATT, CDR2 SNEGSKA (reference sequence). The CDR3 loop reads CSARNRDVSSYNEQFF. The CDR3 DNA reads TGCAGTGCTAGAAACCGGGACGTGAGCTCCTACAATGAGCAGTTCTTC.

The sample holds many counts of this clonotype. This chain uses TRBV5-1 with TRBJ2-3, with a weak D call TRBD1 (5 bases). In germline, CDR1 is SGHRS, CDR2 YFSETQ. This CDR3 has 15 residues. V lost 0 bases and J 1 base, leaving 9 bases between the germline ends. CDR3 amino acids: CASSLDGRGTDTQYF. DNA for the CDR3: TGCGCCAGCAGCTTGGATGGCAGGGGCACAGATACGCAGTATTTT. The full variable domain, in which reference TRBV5-1 and TRBJ2-3 provide the parts outside the CDR3, is KAGVTQTPRYLIKTRGQQVTLSCSPISGHRSVSWYQQTPGQGLQFLFEYFSETQRNKGNFPGRFSGRQFSNSRSEMNVSTLELGDSALYLCASSLDGRGTDTQYFGPGTRLTVL.

The rearrangement links TRBV6-5 to TRBJ2-1, with a tentative D call TRBD2 (6 bases). CDR3 length: 14 residues. Germline CDR1 is MNHEY and CDR2 is SVGAGI. Between the trimmed V and J ends, which lost 0 bases and 7 bases, there was a span of 10 bases. The CDR3 region has the DNA TGTGCCAGCAGTTACTCGCCAGGGACTAATGAGCAGTTCTTC. This gives the protein CASSYSPGTNEQFF.

This chain connects TRBV4-2 to TRBJ2-5, with D uncertain. V was clipped by 3 bases and J by 3 bases, with 8 bases between them. The CDR3 length is 13 residues. Germline CDR1 is LGHNA and CDR2 is YNFKEQ. CDR3 DNA sequence: TGTGCCAGCAGCCATTACACAGAAGAGACCCAGTACTTC. As protein: CASSHYTEETQYF.